The rows below give T cell receptor beta chains drawn from one sample of a study of neurological immune-mediated disorders. TCRdb fed the 5' RACE reads into MiXCR, producing one record per CDR3 protein. The sample includes roughly 60,000 distinct CDR3 sequences, roughly 3.5% of them seen just once. Input material: PBMCs. These receptors all come from a woman in her twenties or thirties with multiple sclerosis. The CDR3 runs from the conserved cysteine through the conserved F or W. Fields, in order: D gene, V gene, clone size, J gene, CDR3 DNA, CDR3 protein. The D gene is left open where the match is weak. Only part of the rows carry a size: once, few, many, or a class if the clone is expanded.

>NA|TRBV20-1|many|TRBJ2-1
TGCAGTGCTAGAGATCCCGGGGCTAACTCCTACAATGAGCAGTTCTTC
CSARDPGANSYNEQFF
>NA|TRBV7-9|many|TRBJ2-5
TGTGCCAGCAGCGACCTACGGGCCCAGTACTTC
CASSDLRAQYF
>NA|TRBV5-1|many|TRBJ1-6
TGCGCCAGCAGCTTGACAGGACCCTATAATTCACCCCTCCACTTT
CASSLTGPYNSPLHF
>NA|TRBV7-7|many|TRBJ2-7
TGTGCCAGCATCCCGGAGGGGGGTCAGGGCTACGAGCAGTACTTC
CASIPEGGQGYEQYF
>NA|TRBV15|many|TRBJ2-1
TGTGCCACCAGCGAGAGGGCCGGGGGCCCGATGTATGAGCAGTTCTTC
CATSERAGGPMYEQFF
>NA|TRBV20-1|many|TRBJ2-3
TGCAGTGCTACGATCAGCGGGACCCAGGGGGATACGCAGTATTTT
CSATISGTQGDTQYF
>NA|TRBV9|many|TRBJ1-1
TGTGCCAGCAGCGTAACAGGGAAGGTCACTGAAGCTTTCTTT
CASSVTGKVTEAFF
>TRBD1|TRBV12-3/TRBV12-4|many|TRBJ1-5
TGTGCCAGCAGTTTATTAGGGGGCAATCAGCCCCAGAATTTT
CASSLLGGNQPQNF
>NA|TRBV20-1|few|TRBJ2-2
TGCAGTGCTCCAACAGCCGGGAACACCGGGGAGCTGTTTTTT
CSAPTAGNTGELFF
>NA|TRBV10-3|many|TRBJ2-6
TGTGCCATCATCGGAGAGGGGGGCTCTTCTGGGGCCAACGTCCTGACTTTC
CAIIGEGGSSGANVLTF
>TRBD2|TRBV12-3/TRBV12-4|NA|TRBJ2-7
TGTGCCAGCAGTGGGCGGGGGGTTGGGTACGAGCAGTACTTC
CASSGRGVGYEQYF
>NA|TRBV15|many|TRBJ2-3
TGTGCCACCAGCACGGAAACCGGGAGCCCAGATACGCAGTATTTT
CATSTETGSPDTQYF
>TRBD1|TRBV5-1|many|TRBJ1-1
TGCGCCAGCAGCTTGGTTTCGGGACAGCTAAACACTGAAGCTTTCTTT
CASSLVSGQLNTEAFF
>NA|TRBV20-1|many|TRBJ1-5
TGCAGTGCTAGAGTGCCCAATCAGCCCCAGAATTTT
CSARVPNQPQNF
>NA|TRBV20-1|many|TRBJ2-1
TGCAGTGCTAGGTTGTACAGGGCTACGCTGAGCTCCTACAATGAGCAGTTCTTC
CSARLYRATLSSYNEQFF
>TRBD2|TRBV7-2|many|TRBJ2-7
TGTGCCAGCAGCTTTGGCGGGGGGGCGGGAGAGCAGTACTTC
CASSFGGGAGEQYF
>NA|TRBV15|many|TRBJ1-5
TGTGCCACCAGTCGACTGAGCAATCAGCCCCAGCATTTT
CATSRLSNQPQHF
>NA|TRBV20-1|medium-sized|TRBJ2-5
TGCAGTGCTAGAGTAGGGACCCAGTACTTC
CSARVGTQYF
>NA|TRBV6-6|many|TRBJ2-7
TGTGCCAGCAGCCTAGCTAGAGGTCCCTACGAGCAGTACTTC
CASSLARGPYEQYF
>NA|TRBV12-3/TRBV12-4|many|TRBJ2-2
TGTGCCAGCAGTTTGTCCGGGGAGCTGTTTTTT
CASSLSGELFF
>NA|TRBV5-1|many|TRBJ1-1
TGCGCCAGCAGCATAGCGGGTTCGGGTACTGAAGCTTTCTTT
CASSIAGSGTEAFF
>NA|TRBV27|many|TRBJ2-1
TGTGCCAGCAGTTTAGTTTTGCAGGGATACAATGAGCAGTTCTTC
CASSLVLQGYNEQFF
>NA|TRBV5-1|many|TRBJ1-1
TGCGCCAGCAGCTTGGGACAGACATTCACTGAAGCTTTCTTT
CASSLGQTFTEAFF
>NA|TRBV6-6|few|TRBJ2-5
TGTGCCAGCAGTTTCTCGACGGAGACCCAGTACTTC
CASSFSTETQYF
>NA|TRBV7-8|many|TRBJ2-1
TGTGCCAGCAGCCACCCCGCGAATGAGCAGTTCTTC
CASSHPANEQFF
>TRBD1|TRBV6-6|many|TRBJ1-1
TGTGCCAGCAGTTACTCGACTCACCCGGACAGGGAAGCTTTCTTT
CASSYSTHPDREAFF
>TRBD2|TRBV7-2|many|TRBJ2-1
TGTGCCAGCTGTGTCCTAGCGGGGGGGACCAATGAGCAGTTCTTC
CASCVLAGGTNEQFF
>TRBD2|TRBV28|many|TRBJ2-3
TGTGCCAGCAGTTCCACTAGCGGGAGTCTGACAGATACGCAGTATTTT
CASSSTSGSLTDTQYF
>TRBD2|TRBV5-5|many|TRBJ2-5
TGTGCCAGCAGCTTGCACCTAGCGGGACCTCAAGAGACCCAGTACTTC
CASSLHLAGPQETQYF
>NA|TRBV5-1|many|TRBJ1-3
TGCGCCAGCAGCTTGACAGTTAATGGAAACACCATATATTTT
CASSLTVNGNTIYF
>NA|TRBV18|many|TRBJ1-2
TGTGCCAGCTCACCGGCAACCTATGGCTACACCTTC
CASSPATYGYTF
>NA|TRBV12-3/TRBV12-4|many|TRBJ1-6
TGTGCCAGCAGTTACGGTCTGGGGTGGAATAATTCACCCCTCCACTTT
CASSYGLGWNNSPLHF
>NA|TRBV7-9|many|TRBJ2-1
TGTGCCAGCGTGGTCCAAGAGGAGTGGTTCTTC
CASVVQEEWFF
>NA|TRBV5-1|few|TRBJ2-3
TGCGCCAGCAGCCCTGAAGGACAGCGCACAGATACGCAGTATTTT
CASSPEGQRTDTQYF
>NA|TRBV7-8|many|TRBJ2-6
TGTGCCAGCAGCTTAGCTCGGGGGGCCAACGTCCTGACTTTC
CASSLARGANVLTF
>NA|TRBV7-2|many|TRBJ2-7
TGTGCCAGCAGCTTCGTGGGGTACGAGCAGTACTTC
CASSFVGYEQYF
>TRBD1|TRBV29-1|many|TRBJ1-6
TGCAGCGTTGGGAGTGGGACAGGAAATTCACCCCTCCACTTT
CSVGSGTGNSPLHF
>TRBD1|TRBV7-9|many|TRBJ2-2
TGTGCCAGCAGCCTGACAGGGGTGGACACCGGGGAGCTGTTTTTT
CASSLTGVDTGELFF
>NA|TRBV24-1|few|TRBJ2-3
TGTGCCACCGGGCTGTCAGATACGCAGTATTTT
CATGLSDTQYF
>NA|TRBV5-6|many|TRBJ1-1
TGTGCCAGCAGCCCCCGCGGCAGGGCACAAGGAAACACTGAAGCTTTCTTT
CASSPRGRAQGNTEAFF
>NA|TRBV5-5|many|TRBJ2-2
TGTGCCAGCAGCTTGGATGGGGGAGCCGGGGAGCTGTTTTTT
CASSLDGGAGELFF
>NA|TRBV20-1|many|TRBJ2-1
TGCAGTATCGGCGGGACCTACACCAATGAGCAGTTCTTC
CSIGGTYTNEQFF
>NA|TRBV27|NA|TRBJ2-7
TGTGCCAGAACTGACTACGAGCAGTACTTC
CARTDYEQYF
>NA|TRBV20-1|many|TRBJ1-2
TGCAGTGCCAAGGGGCAGGGATGGGCCTTC
CSAKGQGWAF
>NA|TRBV5-1|few|TRBJ1-1
TGCGCCAGCAGCTCCCAAAAGGGAAGTACTGAAGCTTTCTTT
CASSSQKGSTEAFF
>NA|TRBV20-1|many|TRBJ2-1
TGCAGTGCTTCGCCTCACGTGGACAATGAGCAGTTCTTC
CSASPHVDNEQFF
>TRBD2|TRBV7-2|many|TRBJ2-1
TGTGCCAGCAGCCAAGGACTAGCCAATGAGCAGTTCTTC
CASSQGLANEQFF
>NA|TRBV20-1|many|TRBJ2-7
TGCAGTGCTTCCCTCGACCAGCTTGAGAAGCAGTACTTC
CSASLDQLEKQYF
>TRBD2|TRBV20-1|many|TRBJ2-7
TGCAGTGCTGAAAGCGGGAGGTCCAGCGAGCAGTACTTC
CSAESGRSSEQYF
>NA|TRBV27|many|TRBJ1-6
TGTGCCAGCAGTTTTAACCCCGGCGGCAATTCACCCCTCCACTTT
CASSFNPGGNSPLHF
>TRBD1|TRBV6-2/TRBV6-3|many|TRBJ1-1
TGTGCCAGCAGTTACTCGGACAGGAGAAAGAACACTGAAGCTTTCTTT
CASSYSDRRKNTEAFF
>TRBD1|TRBV12-3/TRBV12-4|many|TRBJ2-2
TGTGCAGGACAGGGTCCAGGGACCGGGGAGCTGTTTTTT
CAGQGPGTGELFF
>NA|TRBV18|many|TRBJ1-5
TGTGCCAGCTCACCACACAAGAATCAGCCCCAGAATTTT
CASSPHKNQPQNF
>NA|TRBV6-2/TRBV6-3|many|TRBJ2-2
TGTGCCAGCAGCTCGAGGGTCAACACCGGGGAGCTGTTTTTT
CASSSRVNTGELFF
>NA|TRBV29-1|NA|TRBJ2-2
TGCAGCGTTCGACAACTTACGAACACCGGGGAGCTGTTTTTT
CSVRQLTNTGELFF
>TRBD1|TRBV20-1|many|TRBJ2-5
TGCAGTGCTAGGCTAGGACAGGTACAAGAGACCCAGTACTTC
CSARLGQVQETQYF
>NA|TRBV11-2|many|TRBJ2-5
TGTGCCAGCAGCTTTTGGCCCCTGAAGGGGTACCAAGAGACCCAGTACTTC
CASSFWPLKGYQETQYF